This T cell receptor (beta chain) was profiled in a study of shared clonotypes between healthy human individuals. The CDR3 sequence is 15 residues long. V was clipped by 3 bases and J by 2 bases; unmatched bases: 4. Germline CDR1 and CDR2: SGHDT and YYEEEE. Approximately 220 ng DNA, about 33,000 T cell genomes, went into each sorted-subset replicate PCR. Authors' analysis steps: Without quality scores, immunoSEQ junctional reads could not be filtered like full-length reads. Sequencing used immunoSEQ multiplex PCR; TCRdb keeps in-frame clones, though not all of them. That table furnishes V, J and clone size, whereas the DNA furnished D and trimming. The sample includes approximately 1,000,000 clones, 77% seen only once; the top ten take roughly 0.82%. About this clone: Its cognate antigen is unknown. A read error may be the cause here, since a much bigger clone is one base away. At the DNA level, this CDR3 is encoded by other sequences in the same sample as well.

General study points: About 5% was the fraction of naive CD4 clonotypes found shared across a few donors. The study generally estimated greater richness for naive than memory subsets.

The rearrangement links TRBV5-6 to TRBJ1-5, with 8 bases that match TRBD1. The sequenced sample consisted of memory CD4+ T cells from PBMCs. The subset: CD45RA-negative fraction. The clonotype originates from a man between 18 and 35 years old in good health. Some clones in this sample may be carry-over from other donors' samples. CDR3: CASSSGQGGNQPQHF. CDR3 nucleotides: TGTGCCAGCAGCTCAGGACAGGGTGGCAATCAGCCCCAGCATTTT.